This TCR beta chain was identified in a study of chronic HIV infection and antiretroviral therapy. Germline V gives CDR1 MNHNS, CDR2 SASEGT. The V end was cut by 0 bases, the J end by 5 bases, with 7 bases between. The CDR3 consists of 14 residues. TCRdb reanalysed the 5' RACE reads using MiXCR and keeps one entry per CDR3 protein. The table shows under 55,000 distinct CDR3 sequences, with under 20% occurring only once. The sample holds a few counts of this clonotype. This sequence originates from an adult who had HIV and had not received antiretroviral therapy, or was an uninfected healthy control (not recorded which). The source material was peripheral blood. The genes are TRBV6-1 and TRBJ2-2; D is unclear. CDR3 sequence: CASSEAQGTGELFF. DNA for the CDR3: TGTGCCAGCAGTGAAGCTCAAGGGACCGGGGAGCTGTTTTTT.